This is a list of T cell receptor beta chains from one sample in a study of tumor-infiltrating lymphocytes in primary liver carcinoma. Using its own MiXCR run on the multiplex PCR reads, TCRdb lists one record per CDR3 protein. In the table there are 40,000 to 55,000 distinct CDR3 sequences, 70% to 85% of which are singletons. Input material: liver tumor tissue from sampling region 5. The receptors here all came from a man aged 40-55 years with primary liver carcinoma and hepatitis B virus infection. Both conserved end residues are part of each CDR3. D genes are given only for firm matches. A row's size may be missing; if present it is once, few, many or a size class.

j_call clone_size d_call v_call cdr3_aa cdr3_nt
TRBJ1-2 . . TRBV11-2 CAGREKVTTYGYTF TGTGCCGGCAGAGAGAAGGTCACCACCTATGGCTACACCTTC
TRBJ1-1 . . TRBV5-4 CANSFGAGTTNTEAFF TGTGCCAACAGCTTTGGGGCCGGGACAACGAACACTGAAGCTTTCTTT
TRBJ2-3 . . TRBV28 CASSFSNAPFTDVQYF TGTGCCAGCAGTTTCTCTAACGCTCCCTTCACAGATGTGCAGTATTTT
TRBJ2-1 once TRBD1 TRBV29-1 CSGSPGQEVDEQFF TGCAGCGGATCACCGGGACAGGAGGTGGATGAGCAGTTCTTC
TRBJ2-1 few TRBD2 TRBV20-1 CSARDRPSWLAGDHEQFF TGCAGTGCTAGAGATAGGCCCTCTTGGCTAGCGGGAGATCATGAGCAGTTCTTC
TRBJ2-1 . . TRBV4-1 CANSQNGMPENEQFF TGCGCCAACAGCCAGAACGGGATGCCCGAAAATGAGCAGTTCTTC
TRBJ2-2 medium-sized . TRBV11-2 CASLPPGVYTGELFF TGTGCCAGCCTCCCACCGGGAGTGTACACCGGGGAGCTGTTTTTT
TRBJ2-2 . . TRBV11-2 CASNTDTGELFF TGTGCCAGCAACACAGACACTGGGGAGCTGTTTTTT
TRBJ2-7 few TRBD2 TRBV28 CASAAGGTSYEQYF TGTGCCAGCGCGGCCGGGGGGACCTCCTACGAGCAGTACTTC
TRBJ2-1 many TRBD1 TRBV5-6 CASSLEGASSYNEQFF TGTGCCAGCAGCTTGGAGGGGGCAAGCTCCTACAATGAGCAGTTCTTC
TRBJ2-7 . TRBD2 TRBV6-5 CTSRQEGLAYKQYF TGTACCTCCAGGCAGGAGGGACTAGCCTACAAGCAGTACTTC
TRBJ1-1 . . TRBV6-5 CASSRRENTEASF TGTGCCAGCAGTAGAAGAGAGAACACTGAGGCTTCCTTT
TRBJ2-3 many TRBD1 TRBV29-1 CSVAGQGDTDTQYF TGCAGCGTCGCGGGCCAGGGGGACACAGATACGCAGTATTTT
TRBJ1-1 few TRBD1 TRBV4-2 CASSIHRDRGIFNTEAFF TGTGCCAGCAGCATTCACCGGGACAGGGGAATTTTTAACACTGAAGCTTTCTTT
TRBJ2-3 few TRBD2 TRBV11-1 CASSKGLVVSTDMQYF TGTGCCAGCAGCAAGGGACTAGTGGTTAGCACGGATATGCAGTATTTT
TRBJ2-2 many . TRBV4-1 CASSQVAAGTTGELFF TGCGCCAGCAGCCAAGTCGCGGCAGGGACCACCGGGGAGCTGTTTTTT
TRBJ2-1 . . TRBV11-2 CSSSLNDTFEQFF TGTTCCAGCAGCTTAAATGATACCTTTGAGCAGTTCTTC
TRBJ2-7 many . TRBV5-4 CASSLGGFEVGEQYF TGTGCCAGCAGCTTGGGCGGGTTTGAGGTTGGCGAGCAGTACTTC
TRBJ1-1 . . TRBV28 CASSYRSSGGTEAFF TGTGCTAGCAGTTACCGTAGCAGTGGGGGCACTGAAGCTTTCTTT
TRBJ2-3 . . TRBV10-1 CANSEGGGPDTRYF TGCGCCAACAGCGAGGGAGGGGGGCCAGATACGCGGTATTTT
TRBJ2-4 . . TRBV15 CATSRDFLGLAKNIQYF TGTGCCACCAGCAGAGACTTCTTGGGGCTAGCCAAAAACATTCAGTACTTC
TRBJ2-2 . . TRBV29-1 CSVQYTVELFF TGCAGCGTCCAGTACACCGTGGAGCTGTTTTTT
TRBJ2-7 once TRBD2 TRBV6-6 CASRTGLAATYEQYF TGTGCCAGCAGGACCGGACTAGCGGCAACCTACGAGCAATACTTC
TRBJ2-3 . TRBD2 TRBV4-1 CASSQGVGTSGSGIDTQYF TGTGCCAGCAGCCAAGGGGTTGGGACTAGCGGGAGTGGCATAGATACGCAGTATTTT
TRBJ1-1 many TRBD1 TRBV29-1 CSLRTGGSTEAFF TGCAGCCTGAGGACAGGGGGGAGCACTGAAGCTTTCTTT
TRBJ2-3 . TRBD1 TRBV20-1 CSTGVTDTQYF TGCAGCACAGGGGTCACAGATACGCAGTATTTT
TRBJ2-4 many . TRBV2 CASSLWGDIQYF TGTGCCAGCAGTTTATGGGGGGACATTCAGTACTTC
TRBJ1-4 once . TRBV6-1 CASSVLALNEKVFF TGTGCCAGCAGTGTCCTCGCCCTTAATGAAAAAGTGTTTTTC
TRBJ2-2 few . TRBV11-1 CASSLGSIGELFF TGTGCCAGCAGCTTGGGAAGCATCGGGGAGCTGTTTTTT
TRBJ2-5 . . TRBV11-2 CVSREDVYGEAQYF TGTGTCAGCAGAGAGGACGTTTATGGAGAGGCACAGTACTTC
TRBJ2-1 . TRBD2 TRBV6-6 CGSSPSGDEQFF TGTGGCAGCAGTCCTAGCGGGGATGAGCAGTTCTTT
TRBJ2-5 . TRBD2 TRBV29-1 CNAGLAGGWGETQYF TGCAACGCAGGACTAGCAGGAGGATGGGGTGAGACCCAGTACTTC
TRBJ1-2 many . TRBV5-4 CASSLGGLYTF TGTGCCAGCAGCTTGGGGGGCTTATACACCTTC
TRBJ2-1 . TRBD2 TRBV11-1 CASSLGLAGHNEKFF TGTGCCAGCAGCCTGGGACTAGCGGGGCACAATGAGAAGTTCTTC
TRBJ1-4 . TRBD1 TRBV6-5 CASSDKGAEEKLFF TGTGCCAGCAGTGATAAGGGGGCAGAGGAAAAACTGTTTTTT
TRBJ2-5 medium-sized TRBD1 TRBV29-1 CSVDGTGAQETQYF TGCAGCGTTGATGGGACAGGGGCCCAGGAGACCCAGTACTTC
TRBJ2-5 . . TRBV20-1 CSAGAQTQYF TGTAGTGCAGGGGCTCAGACCCAGTACTTC
TRBJ2-4 few . TRBV28 CASSWGQSGIAKNIQYF TGTGCCAGCAGTTGGGGACAGAGCGGGATAGCCAAAAACATTCAGTACTTC
TRBJ2-2 . TRBD2 TRBV4-1 CASSLAGDVTGKLFF TGCGCCAGCAGTCTAGCGGGGGATGTTACCGGGAAGCTGTTTTTT
TRBJ2-7 . TRBD2 TRBV6-1 CASSVATSGRNELYF TGTGCCAGCAGTGTCGCGACTAGCGGGAGGAACGAGCTGTACTTC
TRBJ2-6 many . TRBV5-6 CASSLAFEGPGANVLTF TGTGCCAGCAGCTTGGCCTTTGAGGGCCCCGGGGCCAACGTCCTGACTTTC